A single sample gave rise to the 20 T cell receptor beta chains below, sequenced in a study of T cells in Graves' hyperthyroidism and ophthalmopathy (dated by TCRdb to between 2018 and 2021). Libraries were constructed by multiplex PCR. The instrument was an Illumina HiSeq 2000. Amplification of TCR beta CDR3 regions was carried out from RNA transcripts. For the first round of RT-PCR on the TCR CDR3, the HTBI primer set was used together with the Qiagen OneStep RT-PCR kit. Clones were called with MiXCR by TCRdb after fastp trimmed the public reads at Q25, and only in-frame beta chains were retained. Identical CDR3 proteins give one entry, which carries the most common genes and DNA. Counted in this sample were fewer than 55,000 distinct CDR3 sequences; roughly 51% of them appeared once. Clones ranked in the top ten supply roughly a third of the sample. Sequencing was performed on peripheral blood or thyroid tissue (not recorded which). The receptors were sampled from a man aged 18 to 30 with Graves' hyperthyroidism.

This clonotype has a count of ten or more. CDR3 in amino acids: CATSRGETDYQETQYF. The CDR3 DNA reads as TGTGCCACCAGCAGAGGGGAGACAGATTACCAAGAGACCCAGTACTTC. This rearrangement joins TRBV15 to TRBJ2-5; D may be TRBD1 or TRBD2 (5 bases each). The CDR3 runs to 16 residues. Germline V gene data show CDR1 as LNHNV and CDR2 as YYDKDF (reference sequence). Between the trimmed V and J ends, which lost 1 base and 0 bases, there was a span of 12 bases.

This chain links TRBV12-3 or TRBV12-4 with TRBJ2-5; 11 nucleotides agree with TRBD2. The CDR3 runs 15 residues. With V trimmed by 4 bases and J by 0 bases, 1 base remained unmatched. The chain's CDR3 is CASSSSGGNQETQYF. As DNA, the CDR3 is TGTGCCAGCAGTTCTAGCGGGGGGAACCAAGAGACCCAGTACTTC.

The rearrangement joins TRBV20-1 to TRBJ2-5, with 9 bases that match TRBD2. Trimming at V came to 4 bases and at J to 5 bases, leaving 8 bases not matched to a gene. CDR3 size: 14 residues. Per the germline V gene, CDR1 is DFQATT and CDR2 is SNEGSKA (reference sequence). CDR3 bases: TGCAGTGCTACAGTGGCGGGGGGGCAGGAGACCCAGTACTTC. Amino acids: CSATVAGGQETQYF.

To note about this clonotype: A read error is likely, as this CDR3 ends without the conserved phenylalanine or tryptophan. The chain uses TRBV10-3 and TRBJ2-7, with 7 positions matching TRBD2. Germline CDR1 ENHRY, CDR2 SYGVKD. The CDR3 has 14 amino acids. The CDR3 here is CATSDGGEGYEQYL. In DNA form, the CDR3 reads TGTGCCACCAGTGATGGAGGGGAGGGCTACGAGCAGTACCTC.

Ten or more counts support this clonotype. Here the CDR3 reads CASSQVVTEAFF. The CDR3 bases are TGTGCCAGCAGCCAGGTGGTCACTGAAGCTTTCTTT. The chain combines TRBV7-9 with TRBJ1-1; D ambiguous. This CDR3 has 12 amino acids. Germline V gives CDR1 SEHNR, CDR2 FQNEAQ (reference sequence). The V gene lost 5 bases and the J gene lost 4 bases, with 8 bases spanning the gap. The variable domain in full, with the rest retrieved from reference TRBV7-9 and TRBJ1-1, is DTGVSQNPRHKITKRGQNVTFRCDPISEHNRLYWYRQTLGQGPEFLTYFQNEAQLEKSRLLSDRFSAERPKGSFSTLEIQRTEQGDSAMYLCASSQVVTEAFFGQGTRLTVV.

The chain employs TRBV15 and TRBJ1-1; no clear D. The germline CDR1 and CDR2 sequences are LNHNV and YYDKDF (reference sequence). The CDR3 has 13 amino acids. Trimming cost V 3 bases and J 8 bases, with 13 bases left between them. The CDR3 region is CATSSEASTEAFF. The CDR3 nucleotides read TGTGCCACCAGCAGTGAGGCCTCGACAGAAGCTTTCTTT.

CDR3 DNA sequence: TGTGCCAGCAGACTAAACCCCTCTGGGGCCAACGTCCTGACTTTC. Translation: CASRLNPSGANVLTF. The chain joins TRBV11-2 to TRBJ2-6; D is uncertain. This CDR3 spans 15 amino acids. V was trimmed by 6 bases and J by 0 bases, leaving 9 bases between them. Germline V gene sequence: CDR1 SGHAT, CDR2 FQNNGV.

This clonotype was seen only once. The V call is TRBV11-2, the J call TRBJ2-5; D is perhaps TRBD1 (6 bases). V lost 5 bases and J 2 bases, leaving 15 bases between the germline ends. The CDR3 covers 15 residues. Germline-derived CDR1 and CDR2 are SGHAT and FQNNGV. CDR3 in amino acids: CASSPGQGRQETQYF. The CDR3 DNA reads TGTGCCAGCAGCCCAGGGCAGGGGCGGCAAGAGACCCAGTACTTC.

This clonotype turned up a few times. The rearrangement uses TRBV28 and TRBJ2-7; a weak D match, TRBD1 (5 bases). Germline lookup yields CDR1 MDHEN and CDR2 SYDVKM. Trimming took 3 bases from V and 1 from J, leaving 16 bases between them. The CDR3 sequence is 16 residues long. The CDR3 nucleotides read TGTGCCAGCAGTTTCTTTAGGGGATTAATGTCCTACGAGCAGTACTTC. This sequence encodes CASSFFRGLMSYEQYF.

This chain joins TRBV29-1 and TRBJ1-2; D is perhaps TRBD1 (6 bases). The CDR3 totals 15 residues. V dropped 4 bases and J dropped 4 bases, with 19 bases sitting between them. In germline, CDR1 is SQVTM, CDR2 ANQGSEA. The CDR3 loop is CSVVGGRARSYGYTF. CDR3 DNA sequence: TGCAGCGTTGTCGGGGGGCGGGCCCGGAGCTATGGCTACACCTTC.

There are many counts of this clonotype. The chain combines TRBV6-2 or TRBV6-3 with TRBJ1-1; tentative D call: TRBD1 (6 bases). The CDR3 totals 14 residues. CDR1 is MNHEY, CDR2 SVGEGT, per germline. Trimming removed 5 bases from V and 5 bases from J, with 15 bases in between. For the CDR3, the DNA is TGTGCCAGCAGTGACGACAGGCCAAGGACTGAAGCTTTCTTT. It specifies CASSDDRPRTEAFF.

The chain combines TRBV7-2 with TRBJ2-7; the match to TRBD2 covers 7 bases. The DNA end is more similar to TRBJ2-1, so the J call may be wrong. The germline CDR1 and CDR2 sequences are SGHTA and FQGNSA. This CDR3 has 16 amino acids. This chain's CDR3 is CASSLAWGGASAEQFF. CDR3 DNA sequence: TGTGCCAGCAGCTTAGCGTGGGGGGGAGCTTCTGCGGAGCAGTTCTTC.

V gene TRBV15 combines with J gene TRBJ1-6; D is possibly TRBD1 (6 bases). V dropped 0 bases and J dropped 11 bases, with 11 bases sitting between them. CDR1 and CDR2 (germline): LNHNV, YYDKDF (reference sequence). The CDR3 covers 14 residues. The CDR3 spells CATSRDRQAAPLHF. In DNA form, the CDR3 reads TGTGCCACCAGCAGAGATAGACAGGCCGCACCCCTCCACTTT.

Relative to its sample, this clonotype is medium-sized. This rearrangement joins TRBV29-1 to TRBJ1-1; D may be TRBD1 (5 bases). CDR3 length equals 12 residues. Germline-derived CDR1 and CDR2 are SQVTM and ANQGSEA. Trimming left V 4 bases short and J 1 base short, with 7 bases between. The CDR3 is CSVGTPNTEAFF. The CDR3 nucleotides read TGCAGCGTTGGGACACCGAACACTGAAGCTTTCTTT.

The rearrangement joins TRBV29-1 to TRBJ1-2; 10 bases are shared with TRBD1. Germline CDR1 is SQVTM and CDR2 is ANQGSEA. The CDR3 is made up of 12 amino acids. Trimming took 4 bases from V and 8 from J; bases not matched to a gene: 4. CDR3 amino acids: CSVGTGGWGYTF. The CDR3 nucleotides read TGCAGCGTTGGGACAGGGGGTTGGGGCTACACCTTC.

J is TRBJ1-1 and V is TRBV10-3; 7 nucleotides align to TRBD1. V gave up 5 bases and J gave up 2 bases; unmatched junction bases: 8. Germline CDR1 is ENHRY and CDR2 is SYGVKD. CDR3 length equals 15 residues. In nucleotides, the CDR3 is TGTGCCATCAGTTCAACCCGGGACAGAAACACTGAAGCTTTCTTT. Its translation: CAISSTRDRNTEAFF.

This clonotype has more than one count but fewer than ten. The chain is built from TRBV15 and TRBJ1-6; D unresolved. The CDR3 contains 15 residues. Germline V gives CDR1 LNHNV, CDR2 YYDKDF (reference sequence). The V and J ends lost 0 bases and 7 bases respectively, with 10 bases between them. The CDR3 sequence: CATSRDPPANSPLHF. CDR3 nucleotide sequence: TGTGCCACCAGCAGAGATCCGCCAGCCAATTCACCCCTCCACTTT. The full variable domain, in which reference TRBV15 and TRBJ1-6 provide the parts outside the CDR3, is DAMVIQNPRYQVTQFGKPVTLSCSQTLNHNVMYWYQQKSSQAPKLLFHYYDKDFNNEADTPDNFQSRRPNTSFCFLDIRSPGLGDTAMYLCATSRDPPANSPLHFGNGTRLTVT.

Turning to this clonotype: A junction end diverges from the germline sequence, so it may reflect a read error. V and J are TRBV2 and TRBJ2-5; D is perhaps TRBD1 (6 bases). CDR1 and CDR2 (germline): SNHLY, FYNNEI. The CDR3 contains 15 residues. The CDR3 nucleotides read TGTGCTAGCAGTGGGACCCTGCAGGGACAAGAGAGCCAGTACTTC. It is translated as CASSGTLQGQESQYF.

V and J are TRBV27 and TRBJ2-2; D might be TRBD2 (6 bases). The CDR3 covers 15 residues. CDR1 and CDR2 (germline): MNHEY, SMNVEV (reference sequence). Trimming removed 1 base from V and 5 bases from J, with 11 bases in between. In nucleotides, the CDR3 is TGTGCCAGCAGTTTATGGGGGGAGAGGACCGGGGAGCTGTTTTTT. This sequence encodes CASSLWGERTGELFF.

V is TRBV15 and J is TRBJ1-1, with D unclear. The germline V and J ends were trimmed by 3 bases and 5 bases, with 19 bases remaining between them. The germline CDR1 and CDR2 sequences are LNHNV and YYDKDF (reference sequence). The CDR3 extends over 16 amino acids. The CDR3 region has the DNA TGTGCCACCAGCAGCCCGCCGGGGAGGTCGAGGACTGAAGCTTTCTTT. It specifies CATSSPPGRSRTEAFF. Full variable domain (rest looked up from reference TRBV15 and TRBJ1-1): DAMVIQNPRYQVTQFGKPVTLSCSQTLNHNVMYWYQQKSSQAPKLLFHYYDKDFNNEADTPDNFQSRRPNTSFCFLDIRSPGLGDTAMYLCATSSPPGRSRTEAFFGQGTRLTVV.